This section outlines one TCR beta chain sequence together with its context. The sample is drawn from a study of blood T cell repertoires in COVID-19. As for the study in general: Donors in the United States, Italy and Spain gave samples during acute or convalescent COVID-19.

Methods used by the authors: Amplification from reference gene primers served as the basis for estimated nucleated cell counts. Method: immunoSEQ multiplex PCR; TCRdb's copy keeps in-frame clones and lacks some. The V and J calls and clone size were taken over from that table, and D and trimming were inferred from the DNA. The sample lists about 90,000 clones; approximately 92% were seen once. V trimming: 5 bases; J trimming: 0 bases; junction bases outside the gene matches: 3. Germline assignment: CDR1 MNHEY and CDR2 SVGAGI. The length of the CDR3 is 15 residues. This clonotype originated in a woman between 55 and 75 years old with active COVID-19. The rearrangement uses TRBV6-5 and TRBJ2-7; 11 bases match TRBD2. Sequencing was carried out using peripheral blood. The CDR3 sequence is CASSLTSGASYEQYF. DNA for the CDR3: TGTGCCAGCAGTCTGACTAGCGGGGCCTCCTACGAGCAGTACTTC.